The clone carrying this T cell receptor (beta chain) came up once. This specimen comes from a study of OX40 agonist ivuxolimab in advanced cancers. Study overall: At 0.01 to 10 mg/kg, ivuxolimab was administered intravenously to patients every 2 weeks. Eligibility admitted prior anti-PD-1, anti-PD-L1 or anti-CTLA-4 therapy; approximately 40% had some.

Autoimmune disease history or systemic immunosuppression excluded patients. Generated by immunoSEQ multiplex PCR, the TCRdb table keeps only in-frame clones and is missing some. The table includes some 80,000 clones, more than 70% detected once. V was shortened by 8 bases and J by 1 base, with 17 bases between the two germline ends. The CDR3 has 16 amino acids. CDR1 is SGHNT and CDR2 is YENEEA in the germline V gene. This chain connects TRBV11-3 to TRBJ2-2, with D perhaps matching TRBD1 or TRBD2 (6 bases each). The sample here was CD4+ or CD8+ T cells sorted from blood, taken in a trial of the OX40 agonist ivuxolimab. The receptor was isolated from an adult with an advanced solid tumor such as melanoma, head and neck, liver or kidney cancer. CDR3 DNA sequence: TGTGCCAGCGGCAGGGGCGCGGGACTGAACACCGGGGAGCTGTTTTTT. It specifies CASGRGAGLNTGELFF.